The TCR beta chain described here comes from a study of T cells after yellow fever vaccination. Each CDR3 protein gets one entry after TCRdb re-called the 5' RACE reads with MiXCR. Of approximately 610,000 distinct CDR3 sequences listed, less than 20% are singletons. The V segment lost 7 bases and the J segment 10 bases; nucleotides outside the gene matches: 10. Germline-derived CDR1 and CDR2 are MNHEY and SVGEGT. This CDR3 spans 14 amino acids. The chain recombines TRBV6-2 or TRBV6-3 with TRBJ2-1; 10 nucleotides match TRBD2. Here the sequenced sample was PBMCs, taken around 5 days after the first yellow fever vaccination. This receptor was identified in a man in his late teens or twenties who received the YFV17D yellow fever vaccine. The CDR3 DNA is TGTGCCAGCACCTTAGCGGGGGGCCCTGGGGAGCAGTTCTTC. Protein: CASTLAGGPGEQFF.